This paragraph covers one T cell receptor beta chain sequence. Measured with immunoSEQ multiplex PCR; TCRdb has only the in-frame clones, and not every one. The data contain 2,500,000 or so clones, over 85% of them seen just once; the ten biggest clones take up about 0.34%. The data are from a study of shared clonotypes between healthy human individuals. V lost 5 bases to trimming and J lost 10 bases; unmatched junction nucleotides: 13. Germline CDR1 is SGHVS and CDR2 is FQNEAQ. The CDR3 has 15 residues. None of the donors, who were healthy HIV-negative adults, had recently had acute infections or vaccinations.

This receptor was obtained from a man younger than 30 in good health. Some clones in this sample may be carry-over from other donors' samples. The sample taken for sequencing was naive CD4+ T cells from PBMCs. Subset described: CD45RA+ positively selected. The chain couples TRBV7-8 to TRBJ2-1, with 8 bases identical to TRBD2. The CDR3 sequence: CASSDATGAGVEQFF. CDR3 DNA sequence: TGTGCCAGCAGCGACGCGACGGGAGCGGGAGTAGAGCAGTTCTTC.